The 29 T cell receptor beta chains given below trace back to one sample, sequenced in a study of blood T cell repertoires in COVID-19. Some clones are missing from TCRdb's copy, which holds only in-frame ones; the method was immunoSEQ multiplex PCR. The sample yields 55,000 to 65,000 clones, 75% to 85% seen once. Input material: peripheral blood. All receptors derive from a human donor in a cohort sampled during active COVID-19.

The chain carries TRBV18 and TRBJ1-3, with D perhaps matching TRBD1 (5 bases). Germline CDR1 KGHSH, CDR2 LQKENI. Trimming removed 3 bases at V and 8 bases at J, with 11 bases between. The CDR3 length is 13 residues. The CDR3 loop is CASSPRRDDTIYF. The CDR3 DNA sequence: TGTGCCAGCTCACCGAGGAGGGACGACACCATATATTTT.

The V call is TRBV6-5, the J call TRBJ2-1; maybe TRBD1 (5 bases). The CDR3 is 15 amino acids. V was pared by 2 bases and J by 4 bases, with 12 bases between. CDR1 MNHEY and CDR2 SVGAGI come from the germline V gene. The CDR3: CASSYDRRQYNEQFF. DNA of the CDR3: TGTGCCAGCAGTTACGACCGGCGACAGTACAATGAGCAGTTCTTC.

The chain carries TRBV5-1 and TRBJ2-3; 14 bases match TRBD2. The CDR3 length is 17 residues. CDR1 is SGHRS, CDR2 YFSETQ, per germline. Trimming took 5 bases from V and 1 from J; bases not matched to a gene: 6. The chain's CDR3 is CASRRGLAGGRTDTQYF. CDR3 bases: TGCGCCAGCAGAAGAGGACTAGCGGGGGGCCGCACAGATACGCAGTATTTT. Based on the CDR3 plus reference TRBV5-1 and TRBJ2-3, the full variable domain is KAGVTQTPRYLIKTRGQQVTLSCSPISGHRSVSWYQQTPGQGLQFLFEYFSETQRNKGNFPGRFSGRQFSNSRSEMNVSTLELGDSALYLCASRRGLAGGRTDTQYFGPGTRLTVL.

This clone was picked up a small number of times. The chain links TRBV30 to TRBJ1-2; no definite D call. CDR3 size: 14 residues. Germline assignment: CDR1 GTSNPN and CDR2 SVGIG (reference sequence). Trimming pared 0 bases from V and 8 bases from J, leaving 16 bases between. The CDR3 DNA reads as TGTGCCTGGAGTGTAAGGTCCGGGGAGGGCGGCTACACCTTC. This encodes CAWSVRSGEGGYTF.

This CDR3 is CASSTASGGPTGELFF. CDR3 nucleotides: TGTGCCAGCAGCACCGCTAGCGGGGGGCCGACCGGGGAGCTGTTTTTT. The chain carries TRBV7-9 and TRBJ2-2; 11 positions match TRBD2. The CDR3 sequence is 16 residues long. With 5 bases clipped from V and 5 bases from J, the junction kept 7 bases outside the gene matches. Germline-derived CDR1 and CDR2 are SEHNR and FQNEAQ (reference sequence).

The J gene is TRBJ2-3, the V gene TRBV21-1; the table assigns TRBD2, which was not confirmed against the DNA. TRBV21-1 is recorded as a pseudogene. The length of the CDR3 is 18 residues. This chain's CDR3 is CASSNAATGRTCTDTQYF. CDR3 nucleotides: TGTGCCAGCAGCAACGCCGCTACTGGGAGGACCTGCACAGATACGCAGTATTTT.

V and J are TRBV5-1 and TRBJ2-2; D gene uncertain. V was cut by 6 bases and J by 5 bases, with 8 bases left in between. The CDR3 is 12 amino acids. CDR1 SGHRS and CDR2 YFSETQ come from the germline V gene. This chain's CDR3 is CASTETTGELFF. The CDR3 DNA follows: TGCGCCAGCACAGAGACAACCGGGGAGCTGTTTTTT.

The table lists this clone with a count of one. V gene TRBV5-4 combines with J gene TRBJ2-6; 9 bases agree with TRBD1. Germline values: CDR1 SGHNT, CDR2 YYREEE (reference sequence). This CDR3 is built from 17 residues. V lost 4 bases to trimming and J lost 2 bases; unmatched junction nucleotides: 7. The CDR3 DNA reads TGTGCCAGCAGCCCTAGACAGGGGGACCCTGGGGCCAACGTCCTGACTTTC. Its translation: CASSPRQGDPGANVLTF.

The rearrangement uses TRBV29-1 and TRBJ2-3; 11 nucleotides line up with TRBD2. Per germline, CDR1 SQVTM and CDR2 ANQGSEA. With 3 bases clipped from V and 4 bases from J, the junction kept 3 bases outside the gene matches. The CDR3 spans 14 residues. The CDR3 spells CSVETSGVADTQYF. The CDR3 bases are TGCAGCGTTGAGACTAGCGGGGTCGCAGATACGCAGTATTTT.

This clone came up once. V usage is TRBV11-2 and J usage is TRBJ1-2; 7 bases line up with TRBD1. CDR1 and CDR2 from the germline V gene are SGHAT and FQNNGV. Trimming took 5 bases from V and 4 from J; bases not matched to a gene: 4. CDR3 length: 13 amino acids. The CDR3: CASSVTGTYGYTF. The CDR3 DNA follows: TGTGCCAGCAGCGTGACAGGGACCTATGGCTACACCTTC.

V usage is TRBV28 and J usage is TRBJ2-6, with TRBD2 as a possible D gene (5 bases). Germline CDR1 MDHEN, CDR2 SYDVKM. V gave up 5 bases and J gave up 0 bases, with 11 bases separating them. This CDR3 comprises 16 residues. The CDR3 bases are TGTGCCAGCAGTATACCCCGGGGCTCTGGGGCCAACGTCCTGACTTTC. Translating it yields CASSIPRGSGANVLTF.

This clone showed up just once. The chain couples TRBV7-6 to TRBJ1-1; the D is unclear. The V end was cut by 4 bases, the J end by 2 bases, with 8 bases between. Germline values: CDR1 SGHVS, CDR2 FNYEAQ. CDR3 length: 13 residues. In DNA form, the CDR3 reads TGTGCCAGCAGCTCCCGTATAAACACTGAAGCTTTCTTT. This gives the protein CASSSRINTEAFF.

CDR3 coding DNA: TGCGCCAGCAGCTTGGCTCAGACTAACTATGGCTACACCTTC. Translating gives CASSLAQTNYGYTF. This chain joins TRBV5-1 and TRBJ1-2; D gene unclear. Trimming cost V 0 bases and J 0 bases, with 6 bases left between them. CDR3 size: 14 residues. Germline values: CDR1 SGHRS, CDR2 YFSETQ.

The chain has TRBV10-1 and TRBJ1-6; 7 bases map to TRBD1. This CDR3 contains 15 residues. V was pared by 0 bases and J by 9 bases, with 5 bases of the junction left unmatched. Germline lookup yields CDR1 WNHNN and CDR2 SYGVQD (reference sequence). CDR3 residues: CASSESKGGFSPLHF. The DNA of the CDR3 is TGCGCCAGCAGTGAGTCGAAAGGGGGCTTTTCACCCCTCCACTTT.

The chain has TRBV6-5 and TRBJ1-2, with TRBD1 matching 9 bases. V was clipped by 6 bases and J by 6 bases; unmatched bases: 5. The germline V gene encodes CDR1 MNHEY and CDR2 SVGAGI. This CDR3 contains 13 residues. The CDR3 here is CASRGTGFDGYTF. In DNA form, the CDR3 reads TGTGCCAGCAGAGGGACAGGGTTCGATGGCTACACCTTC.

The rearrangement joins TRBV5-6 to TRBJ2-5; no reliable D call. In germline, CDR1 is SGHDT, CDR2 YYEEEE. The ends were cut back, 0 bases at V and 1 base at J, with 13 bases in the middle. The CDR3 has 16 residues. The chain's CDR3 is CASSLVGAETQETQYF. CDR3 bases: TGTGCCAGCAGCTTGGTGGGTGCGGAGACCCAAGAGACCCAGTACTTC.

The genes are TRBV6-1 and TRBJ1-2; D call uncertain. CDR3 size: 13 residues. The germline V and J ends were trimmed by 3 bases and 5 bases, with 10 bases remaining between them. Per germline, CDR1 MNHNS and CDR2 SASEGT. CDR3 sequence: CASSETGAYGYTF. CDR3 DNA: TGTGCCAGCAGTGAGACGGGAGCATATGGCTACACCTTC.

The chain has TRBV6-5 and TRBJ1-2, with D perhaps matching TRBD1 (5 bases). The length of the CDR3 is 14 residues. The ends were cut back, 0 bases at V and 5 bases at J, with 10 bases in the middle. Germline values: CDR1 MNHEY, CDR2 SVGAGI. In nucleotides, the CDR3 is TGTGCCAGCAGTTACTCGGGGGGAAGATATGGCTACACCTTC. It encodes CASSYSGGRYGYTF.

The chain links TRBV3-1 (or the pseudogene TRBV3-2) to TRBJ2-5; D may be TRBD2 (5 bases). CDR1 is LGHDT and CDR2 is YNNKEL in the germline V gene (reference sequence). The CDR3 contains 15 residues. The ends were cut back, 3 bases at V and 0 bases at J, with 11 bases in the middle. The chain's CDR3 is CASSQALVNQETQYF. The CDR3 region has the DNA TGTGCCAGCAGCCAGGCACTAGTTAACCAAGAGACCCAGTACTTC.

This clone was observed a few times. V usage is TRBV28 and J usage is TRBJ1-1; tentative D call: TRBD1 (5 bases). The CDR3 is made up of 15 amino acids. V was trimmed by 6 bases and J by 2 bases, leaving 16 bases between them. Germline V gene lookup returns CDR1 MDHEN and CDR2 SYDVKM. The CDR3 DNA sequence: TGTGCCAGCAGAGAGGGGAGGAATCGAAACACTGAAGCTTTCTTT. It codes for CASREGRNRNTEAFF.

The rearrangement links TRBV27 to TRBJ2-1; TRBD1 agrees at 7 bases. CDR1 and CDR2 (germline): MNHEY, SMNVEV (reference sequence). Germline trimming cut 8 bases from V and 6 bases from J; bases unmatched to any gene: 13. This CDR3 is built from 15 residues. The CDR3 nucleotides read TGTGCCAGCTGCACGAGGGTAGGGGGCCTCAATGAGCAGTTCTTC. Translation: CASCTRVGGLNEQFF.

The CDR3 sequence: CAGGSVYNEQFF. The CDR3, as DNA: TGTGCCGGGGGCAGCGTGTACAATGAGCAGTTCTTC. The chain uses TRBV2 and TRBJ2-1; the D gene is possibly TRBD1 (6 bases). The CDR3 spans 12 residues. Germline loops: CDR1 SNHLY, CDR2 FYNNEI. The V and J ends lost 11 bases and 4 bases respectively, with 12 bases between them.

This chain links TRBV7-2 with TRBJ2-5, with 7 positions matching TRBD2. The CDR3 covers 14 residues. Per germline, CDR1 SGHTA and CDR2 FQGNSA. With V trimmed by 4 bases and J by 3 bases, 5 bases remained unmatched. The CDR3 sequence is CASSSSGGKETQYF. In DNA, the CDR3 is TGTGCCAGCAGCTCATCGGGGGGAAAAGAGACCCAGTACTTC.

This chain links TRBV15 with TRBJ1-4, with 10 bases aligning to TRBD1. CDR1 and CDR2 (germline): LNHNV, YYDKDF (reference sequence). The CDR3 covers 21 residues. V shed 1 base and J 0 bases; nucleotides not matched to a gene: 14. CDR3 DNA sequence: TGTGCCACCAGCAGAGTAGTGGTGTGGACAGGGGGGAGTACAACTAATGAAAAACTGTTTTTT. It specifies CATSRVVVWTGGSTTNEKLFF.

The chain carries TRBV11-2 and TRBJ2-3; 10 positions agree with TRBD2. V lost 0 bases to trimming and J lost 2 bases; unmatched junction nucleotides: 8. The germline gives CDR1 SGHAT, CDR2 FQNNGV. There are 18 residues in the CDR3. The CDR3 protein is CASSLESLAGAPTDTQYF. CDR3 DNA sequence: TGTGCCAGCAGCTTAGAAAGTCTAGCGGGGGCCCCCACAGATACGCAGTATTTT.

This chain links TRBV5-1 with TRBJ2-1; 7 bases fit TRBD1. The length of the CDR3 is 15 residues. V lost 1 base to trimming and J lost 1 base; unmatched junction nucleotides: 2. The germline V gene encodes CDR1 SGHRS and CDR2 YFSETQ. CDR3 nucleotides: TGCGCCAGCAGCTTGCGACAGGGATCCTACAATGAGCAGTTCTTC. Its translation is CASSLRQGSYNEQFF.

This clone was seen a handful of times. The chain couples TRBV4-1 to TRBJ2-2, with D unclear. V dropped 1 base and J dropped 4 bases, with 10 bases sitting between them. Germline V gene sequence: CDR1 MGHRA, CDR2 YSYEKL. This CDR3 is built from 15 residues. The DNA for the CDR3 is TGCGCCAGCAGCCAAGGGCCCTGGTCCACCGGGGAGCTGTTTTTT. Its translation is CASSQGPWSTGELFF.

V gene TRBV6-1 combines with J gene TRBJ1-2, with D maybe TRBD1 (5 bases). The germline gives CDR1 MNHNS, CDR2 SASEGT. The CDR3 contains 12 residues. Deletions cut 2 bases from V and 8 bases from J, with 9 bases between. CDR3 bases: TGTGCCAGCAGTGAAAGGGGATACGGCTACACCTTC. This sequence encodes CASSERGYGYTF.

The V and J genes are TRBV5-4 and TRBJ2-6, with TRBD1 as a possible D gene (5 bases). CDR1 and CDR2 from the germline V gene are SGHNT and YYREEE (reference sequence). V was clipped by 0 bases and J by 7 bases, with 8 bases between them. This CDR3 region has 14 residues. The CDR3 coding sequence is TGTGCCAGCAGCTTGGAAGGGGTAGCCAACGTCCTGACTTTC. It encodes CASSLEGVANVLTF. The full variable domain, rest sourced from reference TRBV5-4 and TRBJ2-6, is ETGVTQSPTHLIKTRGQQVTLRCSSQSGHNTVSWYQQALGQGPQFIFQYYREEENGRGNFPPRFSGLQFPNYSSELNVNALELDDSALYLCASSLEGVANVLTFGAGSRLTVL.